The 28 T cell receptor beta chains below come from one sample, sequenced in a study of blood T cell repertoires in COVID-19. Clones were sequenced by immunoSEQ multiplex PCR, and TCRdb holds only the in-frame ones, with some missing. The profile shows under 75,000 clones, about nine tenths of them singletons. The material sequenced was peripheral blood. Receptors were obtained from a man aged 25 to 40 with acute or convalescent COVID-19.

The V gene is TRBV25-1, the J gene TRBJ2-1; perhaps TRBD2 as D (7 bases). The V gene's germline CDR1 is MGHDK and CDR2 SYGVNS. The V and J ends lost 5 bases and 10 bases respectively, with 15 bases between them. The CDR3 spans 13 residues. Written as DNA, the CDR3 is TGTGCCAGCAGTAACCGAGGGGGAGGGGAGCAGTTCTTC. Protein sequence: CASSNRGGGEQFF. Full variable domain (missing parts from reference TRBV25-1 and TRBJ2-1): EADIYQTPRYLVIGTGKKITLECSQTMGHDKMYWYQQDPGMELHLIHYSYGVNSTEKGDLSSESTVSRIRTEHFPLTLESARPSHTSQYLCASSNRGGGEQFFGPGTRLTVL.

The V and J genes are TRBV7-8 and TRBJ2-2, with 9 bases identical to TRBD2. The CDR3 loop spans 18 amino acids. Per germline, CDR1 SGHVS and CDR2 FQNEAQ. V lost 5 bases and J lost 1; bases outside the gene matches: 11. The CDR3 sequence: CASSPVSSGSKNTGELFF. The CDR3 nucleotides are TGTGCCAGCAGCCCCGTGAGTAGCGGGAGCAAGAACACCGGGGAGCTGTTTTTT. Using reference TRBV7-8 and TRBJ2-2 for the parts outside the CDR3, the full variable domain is GAGVSQSPRYKVAKRGQDVALRCDPISGHVSLFWYQQALGQGPEFLTYFQNEAQLDKSGLPSDRFFAERPEGSVSTLKIQRTQQEDSAVYLCASSPVSSGSKNTGELFFGEGSRLTVL.

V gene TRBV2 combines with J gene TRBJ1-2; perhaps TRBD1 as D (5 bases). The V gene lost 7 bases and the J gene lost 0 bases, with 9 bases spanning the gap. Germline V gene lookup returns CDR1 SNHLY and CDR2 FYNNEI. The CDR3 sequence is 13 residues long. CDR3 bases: TGTGCCAGCATTGGGGGGGCTAACTATGGCTACACCTTC. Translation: CASIGGANYGYTF.

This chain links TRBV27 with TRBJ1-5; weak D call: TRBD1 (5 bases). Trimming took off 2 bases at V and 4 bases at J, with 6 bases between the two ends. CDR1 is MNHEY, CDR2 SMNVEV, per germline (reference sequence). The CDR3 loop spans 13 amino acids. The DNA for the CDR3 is TGTGCCAGCAGTTTAAACAGGAATCAGCCCCAGCATTTT. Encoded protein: CASSLNRNQPQHF.

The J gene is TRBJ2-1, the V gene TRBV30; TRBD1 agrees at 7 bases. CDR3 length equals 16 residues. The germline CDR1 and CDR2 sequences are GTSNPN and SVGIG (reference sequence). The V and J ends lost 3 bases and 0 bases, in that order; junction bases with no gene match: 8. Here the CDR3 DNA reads TGTGCCTGGAGGGGGCCCGGGACAGACTCCTACAATGAGCAGTTCTTC. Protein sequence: CAWRGPGTDSYNEQFF.

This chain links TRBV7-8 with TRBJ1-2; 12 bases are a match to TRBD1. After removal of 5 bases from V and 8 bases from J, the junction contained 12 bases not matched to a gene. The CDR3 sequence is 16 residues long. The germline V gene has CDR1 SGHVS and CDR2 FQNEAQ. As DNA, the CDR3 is TGTGCCAGCAGCCCGGCCTTAGGGACAGGGGGCCAGGGCTACACCTTC. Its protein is CASSPALGTGGQGYTF.

CDR3 protein: CASRSGFTTEAFF. As DNA, the CDR3 is TGTGCCAGCAGGTCCGGGTTTACCACTGAAGCTTTCTTT. The rearrangement links TRBV6-5 to TRBJ1-1; D not resolved. This CDR3 comprises 13 residues. Trimming shortened V by 6 bases and J by 4 bases, and 12 bases separated the two germline ends. Germline-derived CDR1 and CDR2 are MNHEY and SVGAGI.

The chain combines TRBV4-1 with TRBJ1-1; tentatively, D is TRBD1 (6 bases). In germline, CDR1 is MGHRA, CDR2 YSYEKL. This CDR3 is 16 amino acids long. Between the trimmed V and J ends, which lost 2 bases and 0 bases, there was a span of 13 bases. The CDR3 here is CASSQPWGPLNTEAFF. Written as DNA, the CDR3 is TGCGCCAGCAGCCAACCCTGGGGGCCATTGAACACTGAAGCTTTCTTT.

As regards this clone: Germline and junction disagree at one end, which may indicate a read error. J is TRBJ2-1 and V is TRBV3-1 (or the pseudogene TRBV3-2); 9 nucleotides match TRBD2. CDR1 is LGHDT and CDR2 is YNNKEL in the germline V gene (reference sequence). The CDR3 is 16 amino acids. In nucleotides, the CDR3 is TGTGCCAGCAGACAAGGACTAGCGAGAACTAACAATGAGCAGTTCTTC. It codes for CASRQGLARTNNEQFF.

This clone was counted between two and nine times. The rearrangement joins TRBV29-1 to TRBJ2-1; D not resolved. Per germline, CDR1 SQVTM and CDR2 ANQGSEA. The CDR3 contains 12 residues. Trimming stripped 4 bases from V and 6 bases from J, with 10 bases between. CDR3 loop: CSVVIRGNEQFF. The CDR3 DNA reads TGCAGCGTTGTTATCCGAGGCAATGAGCAGTTCTTC.

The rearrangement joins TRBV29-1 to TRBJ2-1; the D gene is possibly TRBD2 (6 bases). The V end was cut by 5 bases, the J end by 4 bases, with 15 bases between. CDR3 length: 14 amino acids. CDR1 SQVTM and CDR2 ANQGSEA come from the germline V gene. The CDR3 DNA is TGCAGCGTTCGCGGGGTCACCCTTTACAATGAGCAGTTCTTC. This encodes CSVRGVTLYNEQFF.

The CDR3, as DNA: TGTGCCAGCAGCCAAGTATCCGGAGAGTATGAGCAGTTCTTC. Translating gives CASSQVSGEYEQFF. V is TRBV4-2 and J is TRBJ2-1; no clear D gene. Trimming took 1 base from V and 8 from J, leaving 12 bases between them. The CDR3 runs to 14 residues. Germline V gene lookup returns CDR1 LGHNA and CDR2 YNFKEQ.

The CDR3 DNA follows: TGTGCCAGCTCCTATGGCGGGGGGATGGGGAATGAGCAGTTCTTC. Residues: CASSYGGGMGNEQFF. This sequence joins TRBV11-2 and TRBJ2-1, with 8 bases lining up with TRBD2. CDR3 length: 15 residues. The germline V gene has CDR1 SGHAT and CDR2 FQNNGV. V dropped 8 bases and J dropped 7; count of bases not matched to a gene: 13.

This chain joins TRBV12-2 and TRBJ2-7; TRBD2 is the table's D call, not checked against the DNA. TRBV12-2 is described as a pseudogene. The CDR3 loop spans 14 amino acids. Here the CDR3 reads CASRLDGDRYEQYV. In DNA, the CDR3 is TGTGCAAGTCGCTTAGACGGGGATAGGTACGAGCAGTACGTC.

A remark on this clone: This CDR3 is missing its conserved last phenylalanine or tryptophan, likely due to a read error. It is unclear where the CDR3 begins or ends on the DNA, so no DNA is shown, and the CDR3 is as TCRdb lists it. The CDR3 loop reads CASSFGREVHL. The chain couples TRBV13 to TRBJ2-7; the D call TRBD2 from the table was never checked on the DNA. Germline V lookup: CDR1 PRHDT, CDR2 FYEKMQ (reference sequence). The CDR3 region is 11 residues in length, termini included.

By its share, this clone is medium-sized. The CDR3, as DNA: TGTGCCAGCAGCCACACCACAGGGGTTCCCACTGAAGCTTTCTTT. As protein: CASSHTTGVPTEAFF. This chain uses TRBV6-5 with TRBJ1-1, with TRBD1 matching over 7 bases. Trimming cost V 6 bases and J 4 bases; bases outside gene matches: 11. Germline lookup yields CDR1 MNHEY and CDR2 SVGAGI. The CDR3 runs to 15 residues.

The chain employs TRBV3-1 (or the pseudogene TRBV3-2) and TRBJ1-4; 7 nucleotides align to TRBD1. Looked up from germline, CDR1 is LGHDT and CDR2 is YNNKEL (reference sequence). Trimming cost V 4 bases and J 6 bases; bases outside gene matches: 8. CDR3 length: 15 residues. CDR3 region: CASSPPGQRDEKLFF. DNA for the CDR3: TGTGCCAGCAGCCCGCCGGGACAGCGAGATGAAAAACTGTTTTTT.

The CDR3 sequence is CASSKRQKTDTQYF. CDR3 bases: TGTGCCAGTAGTAAAAGACAGAAGACAGATACGCAGTATTTT. The genes are TRBV19 and TRBJ2-3; D may be TRBD1 (5 bases). Trimming left V 4 bases short and J 3 bases short, with 11 bases between. Germline values: CDR1 LNHDA, CDR2 SQIVND (reference sequence). The CDR3 runs 14 residues.

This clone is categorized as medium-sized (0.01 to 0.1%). CDR3 region: CASSSGTMNEKLFF. The CDR3, as DNA: TGTGCCAGCAGCTCCGGGACAATGAATGAAAAACTGTTTTTT. The genes are TRBV7-9 and TRBJ1-4; tentatively, D is TRBD1 (6 bases). This CDR3 is 14 amino acids long. Germline lookup yields CDR1 SEHNR and CDR2 FQNEAQ (reference sequence). V lost 4 bases to trimming and J lost 5 bases, with 11 bases between them. Full variable domain (outside the CDR3, taken from reference TRBV7-9 and TRBJ1-4): DTGVSQNPRHKITKRGQNVTFRCDPISEHNRLYWYRQTLGQGPEFLTYFQNEAQLEKSRLLSDRFSAERPKGSFSTLEIQRTEQGDSAMYLCASSSGTMNEKLFFGSGTQLSVL.

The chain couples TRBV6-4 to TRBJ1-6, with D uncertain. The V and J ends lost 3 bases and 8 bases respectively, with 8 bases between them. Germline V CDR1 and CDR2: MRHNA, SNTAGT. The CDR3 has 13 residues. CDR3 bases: TGTGCCAGCAGTGAAATGAGAGATTCACCCCTCCACTTT. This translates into CASSEMRDSPLHF.

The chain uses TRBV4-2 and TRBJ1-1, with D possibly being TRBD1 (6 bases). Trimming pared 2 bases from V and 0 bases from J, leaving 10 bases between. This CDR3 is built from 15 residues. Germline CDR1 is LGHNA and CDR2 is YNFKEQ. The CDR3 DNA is TGTGCCAGCAGCCAACTGGACAGTCTGAACACTGAAGCTTTCTTT. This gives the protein CASSQLDSLNTEAFF.

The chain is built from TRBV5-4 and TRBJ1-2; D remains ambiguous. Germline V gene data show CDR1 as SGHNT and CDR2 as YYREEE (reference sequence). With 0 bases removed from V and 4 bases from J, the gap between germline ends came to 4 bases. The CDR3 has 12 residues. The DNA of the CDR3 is TGTGCCAGCAGCTTGGACAGCTATGGCTACACCTTC. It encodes CASSLDSYGYTF.

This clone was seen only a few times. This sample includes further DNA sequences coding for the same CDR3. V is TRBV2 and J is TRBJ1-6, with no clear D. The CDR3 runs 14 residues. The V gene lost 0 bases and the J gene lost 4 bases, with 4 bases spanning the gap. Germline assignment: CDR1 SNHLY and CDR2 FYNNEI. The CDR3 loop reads CASSEARYNSPLHF. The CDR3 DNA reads TGTGCCAGCAGTGAAGCGCGGTATAATTCACCCCTCCACTTT.

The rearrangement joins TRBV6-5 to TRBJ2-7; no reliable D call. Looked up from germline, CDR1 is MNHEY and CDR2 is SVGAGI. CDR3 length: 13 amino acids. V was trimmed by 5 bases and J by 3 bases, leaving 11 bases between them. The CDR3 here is CASSRTRHYEQYF. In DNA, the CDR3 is TGTGCCAGCAGTCGCACCAGACACTACGAGCAGTACTTC.

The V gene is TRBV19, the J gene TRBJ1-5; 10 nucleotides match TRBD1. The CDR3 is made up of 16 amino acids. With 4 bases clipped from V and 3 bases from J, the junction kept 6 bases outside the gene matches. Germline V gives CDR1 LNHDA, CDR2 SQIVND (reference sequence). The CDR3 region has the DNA TGTGCCAGTAGTAGAGGGACAGGGGCTCCCAATCAGCCCCAGCATTTT. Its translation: CASSRGTGAPNQPQHF.

This CDR3 reads CASSQGTGTGQPQHF. As DNA, the CDR3 is TGTGCCAGTTCACAGGGGACAGGTACGGGTCAGCCCCAGCATTTT. The chain links TRBV19 to TRBJ1-5; 8 bases are a match to TRBD1. V was clipped by 8 bases and J by 6 bases; unmatched bases: 12. There are 15 residues in the CDR3. Per germline, CDR1 LNHDA and CDR2 SQIVND (reference sequence).

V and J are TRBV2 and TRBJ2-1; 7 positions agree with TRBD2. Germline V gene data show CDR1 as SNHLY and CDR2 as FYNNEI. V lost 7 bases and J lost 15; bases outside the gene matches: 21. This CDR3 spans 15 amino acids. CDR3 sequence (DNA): TGTGCCAGCAACCGCGGGAGACAGACAGATTTCGGGGCGTTCTTC. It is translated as CASNRGRQTDFGAFF.

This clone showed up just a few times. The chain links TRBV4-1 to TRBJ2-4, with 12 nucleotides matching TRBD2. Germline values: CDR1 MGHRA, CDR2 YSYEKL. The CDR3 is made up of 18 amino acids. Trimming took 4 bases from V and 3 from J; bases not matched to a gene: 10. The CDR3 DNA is TGCGCCAGCAGCCTAAGGACTAGCGGGGAAACGATCAAAAACATTCAGTACTTC. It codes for CASSLRTSGETIKNIQYF.